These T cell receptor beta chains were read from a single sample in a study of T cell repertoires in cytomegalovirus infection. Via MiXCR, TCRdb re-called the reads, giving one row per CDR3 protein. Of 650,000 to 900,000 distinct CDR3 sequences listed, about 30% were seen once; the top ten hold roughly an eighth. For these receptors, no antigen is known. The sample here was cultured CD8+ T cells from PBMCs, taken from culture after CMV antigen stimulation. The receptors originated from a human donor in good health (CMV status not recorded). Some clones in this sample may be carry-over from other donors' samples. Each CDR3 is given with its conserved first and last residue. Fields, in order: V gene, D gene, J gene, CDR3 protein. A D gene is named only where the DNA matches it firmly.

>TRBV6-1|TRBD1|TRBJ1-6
CASSGRQGGSPLHF
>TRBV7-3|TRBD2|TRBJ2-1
CASSLNPSGLYNEQFF
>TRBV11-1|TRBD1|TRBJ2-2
CASSLVGTGATGELFF
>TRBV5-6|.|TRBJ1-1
CASSLAGRNTEAFF
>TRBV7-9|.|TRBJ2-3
CASSPRPGGWDTQYF
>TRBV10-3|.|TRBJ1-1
CATLGMGNTEAFF
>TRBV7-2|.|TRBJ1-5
CASGTGFLGNNQPQHF
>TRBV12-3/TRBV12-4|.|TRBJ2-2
CASSPREIPGELFF
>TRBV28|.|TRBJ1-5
CASSSPGVNQPQHF
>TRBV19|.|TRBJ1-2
CASSRTTGPHLYGYTF
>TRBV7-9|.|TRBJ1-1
CASSLEESYAFF
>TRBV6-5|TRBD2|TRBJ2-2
CASSYNLGLAGTGELFF
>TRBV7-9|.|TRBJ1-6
CASSLVEGISSPLHF
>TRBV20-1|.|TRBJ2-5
CSGGRFQETQYF
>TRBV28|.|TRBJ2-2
CASKPRQRRNTGELFF
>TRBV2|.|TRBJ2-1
CASSEGRSSYNEQFF
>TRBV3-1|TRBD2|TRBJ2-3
CASSQSGLASDTQYF
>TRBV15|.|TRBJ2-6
CATSRDRGGANVLTF
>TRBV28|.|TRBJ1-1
CASSFIGFGVGAFF
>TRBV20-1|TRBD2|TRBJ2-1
CSASAASGGPFLFEQFF
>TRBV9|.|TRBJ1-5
CASSVGGRADQPQHF